Given below is one T cell receptor beta chain in context. The antigen is undetermined. These data originate in a study of T cell responses to AZD1222 COVID-19 vaccine. Study results and caveats: Clonal diversity was possibly underestimated, and the donors were mostly white British, with more females. Spike-spanning, vaccine-associated CD4 TCRs were dominant at 160-218 and 743-854.

The repertoire was sequenced with immunoSEQ multiplex PCR; TCRdb's copy has only in-frame clones and lacks some. The data contain over 80,000 clones, approximately 90% of them singletons. The CDR3 has 15 residues. Trimming cost V 5 bases and J 7 bases, with 20 bases left between them. The germline V gene has CDR1 MGHDK and CDR2 SYGVNS. The chain has TRBV25-1 and TRBJ1-2; D is unclear. The sequence was obtained from an adult who received the AZD1222 COVID-19 vaccine. Sample: peripheral blood, taken 28 days after the second AZD1222 dose. Written as DNA, the CDR3 is TGTGCCAGCAGTCCCCCTGAATCTAGGGCCTCTGGCTACACCTTC. Protein: CASSPPESRASGYTF.